Given below is one T cell receptor (beta chain) in context. What it recognizes is unknown. CDR1 is SGDLS, CDR2 YYNGEE, per germline. Germline trimming cut 4 bases from V and 5 bases from J; bases unmatched to any gene: 8. This CDR3 is built from 15 residues. This record belongs to a study of cytomegalovirus exposure and HLA in healthy donors. Overall study: The approximately 120 validation repertoires matched the roughly 650 first-cohort repertoires in platform, a later analysis reported. Study findings and constraints: TCR beta chains numbering 150 to 200 were designated cytomegalovirus-associated. Some public TCRs appeared in many individuals, while most sequences were rare.

TCRdb's copy holds only in-frame clones and misses some; the assay was immunoSEQ multiplex PCR. This table has some 150,000 clones, 80% to 95% appearing once. The sequence derives from a man in his late teens or twenties in good health and CMV-seronegative. The V and J genes are TRBV9 and TRBJ1-3, with 8 positions matching TRBD1. Sequencing used PBMCs. The CDR3 spells CASSTVGQVRNTIYF. In DNA, the CDR3 is TGTGCCAGCAGCACAGTGGGACAGGTAAGAAACACCATATATTTT.